The 22 T cell receptor beta chains below were found in one sample sequenced in a study of blood T cell repertoires in COVID-19. TCRdb keeps only in-frame clones here, not all; method: immunoSEQ multiplex PCR. Counted here are about 130,000 clones, roughly 83% occurring once; the ten biggest clones make up roughly 3%. Sequences were obtained from peripheral blood. All receptors derive from an elderly woman with acute or convalescent COVID-19.

This chain joins TRBV7-9 and TRBJ2-7, with D possibly matching TRBD2 (6 bases). Between the trimmed V and J ends, which lost 5 bases and 3 bases, there was a span of 17 bases. The CDR3 loop spans 15 amino acids. Germline CDR1 SEHNR, CDR2 FQNEAQ (reference sequence). The DNA for the CDR3 is TGTGCCAGCAGCCCAGATGGGGGGAATGGCTACGAGCAGTACTTC. Translated: CASSPDGGNGYEQYF.

This chain links TRBV18 with TRBJ2-7; D might be TRBD1 (5 bases). Germline lookup yields CDR1 KGHSH and CDR2 LQKENI. This CDR3 has 16 residues. Deletions cut 3 bases from V and 2 bases from J, with 17 bases between. CDR3 coding DNA: TGTGCCAGCTCACCTCTAGGACAAAGCATGACCTACGAGCAGTACTTC. Its translation is CASSPLGQSMTYEQYF.

The V and J genes are TRBV6-2 or TRBV6-3 and TRBJ2-7; TRBD1 agrees at 11 bases. Germline V gives CDR1 MNHEY, CDR2 SVGEGT. The trim removed 6 bases at V and 3 bases at J, leaving 13 bases unmatched. This CDR3 region has 17 residues. This CDR3 reads CASSGGGAGTGGYEQYF. In DNA, the CDR3 is TGTGCCAGCAGCGGGGGTGGTGCCGGGACAGGGGGCTACGAGCAGTACTTC.

The chain combines TRBV18 with TRBJ2-7; D possibly corresponds to TRBD2 (6 bases). Per the germline V gene, CDR1 is KGHSH and CDR2 is LQKENI. This CDR3 is 15 amino acids long. V lost 5 bases and J 12 bases, leaving 26 bases between the germline ends. Here the CDR3 DNA reads TGTGCCAGCTCAACGGAGGGTCTGGATTCTACGAGTATGTACTTC. It yields the protein CASSTEGLDSTSMYF. The variable domain in full, completed from reference TRBV18 and TRBJ2-7, reads NAGVMQNPRHLVRRRGQEARLRCSPMKGHSHVYWYRQLPEEGLKFMVYLQKENIIDESGMPKERFSAEFPKEGPSILRIQQVVRGDSAAYFCASSTEGLDSTSMYFGPGTRLTVT.

The V gene is TRBV15, the J gene TRBJ1-4; 7 bases are a match to TRBD1. Trimming cost V 7 bases and J 7 bases; bases outside gene matches: 6. The CDR3 covers 13 residues. Germline-derived CDR1 and CDR2 are LNHNV and YYDKDF (reference sequence). The CDR3 DNA reads TGTGCCACCATGCGGGACAGTGGTGAAAAACTGTTTTTT. Its protein product is CATMRDSGEKLFF.

The chain joins TRBV5-4 to TRBJ2-1; TRBD2 agrees at 15 bases. This CDR3 region has 16 residues. Germline lookup yields CDR1 SGHNT and CDR2 YYREEE (reference sequence). V shed 4 bases and J 9 bases; nucleotides not matched to a gene: 8. CDR3: CASSPGLAGGLSEQFF. As DNA, the CDR3 is TGTGCCAGCAGCCCCGGACTAGCGGGGGGGCTTTCTGAGCAGTTCTTC.

The chain couples TRBV12-3 or TRBV12-4 to TRBJ2-7; 9 bases line up with TRBD1. The trim removed 4 bases at V and 6 bases at J, leaving 1 base unmatched. The CDR3 runs 12 residues. The CDR3 sequence is CASSWTGVEQYF. The CDR3 DNA follows: TGTGCCAGCAGTTGGACAGGGGTCGAGCAGTACTTC.

The gene calls are TRBV9 and TRBJ1-6; TRBD1 aligns across 7 bases. Trimming at V came to 0 bases and at J to 10 bases, leaving 7 bases not matched to a gene. The germline gives CDR1 SGDLS, CDR2 YYNGEE. There are 15 residues in the CDR3. DNA of the CDR3: TGTGCCAGCAGCGTAGCCCAGGGGGAAGCATCACCCCTCCACTTT. Translation gives CASSVAQGEASPLHF.

About this clone itself: Other nucleotide sequences in the sample specify the same CDR3. CDR3 region: CASSLAGGGGGANVLTF. In DNA form, the CDR3 reads TGCGCCAGCAGCTTGGCCGGGGGTGGTGGGGGGGCCAACGTCCTGACTTTC. The V and J genes are TRBV5-1 and TRBJ2-6; a possible D gene is TRBD2 (6 bases). The V gene's germline CDR1 is SGHRS and CDR2 YFSETQ. V was pared by 0 bases and J by 4 bases, with 14 bases between. The CDR3 totals 17 residues.

The chain employs TRBV2 and TRBJ2-7; 12 bases agree with TRBD1. The CDR3 loop spans 15 amino acids. Trimming took 4 bases from V and 5 from J; bases not matched to a gene: 6. Germline V CDR1 and CDR2: SNHLY, FYNNEI. The CDR3 DNA follows: TGTGCCAGCAGTGGGGCCGGGACAGGGGGCCACGAGCAGTACTTC. Encoded protein: CASSGAGTGGHEQYF.

V gene TRBV3-1 (or the pseudogene TRBV3-2) combines with J gene TRBJ1-2; 8 nucleotides line up with TRBD1. Germline V gene lookup returns CDR1 LGHDT and CDR2 YNNKEL (reference sequence). V shed 2 bases and J 8 bases; nucleotides not matched to a gene: 4. The CDR3 runs to 13 residues. The CDR3 loop is CASSQRTGTGYTF. The DNA of the CDR3 is TGTGCCAGCAGCCAACGGACAGGGACCGGCTACACCTTC.

The rearrangement joins TRBV29-1 to TRBJ2-1; 10 nucleotides agree with TRBD2. The trim removed 6 bases at V and 7 bases at J, leaving 12 bases unmatched. The germline gives CDR1 SQVTM, CDR2 ANQGSEA. The CDR3 covers 15 residues. The CDR3 DNA sequence: TGCAGCGTCCGCATACTAGCGGGGAGGGGTAATGAGCAGTTCTTC. It is translated as CSVRILAGRGNEQFF.

A single count supports this clone. The CDR3 region is CASSLLGTGGFYEQYF. The CDR3 DNA is TGTGCCAGCAGTTTATTGGGGACGGGGGGCTTCTACGAGCAGTACTTC. V gene TRBV27 combines with J gene TRBJ2-7, with D perhaps matching TRBD2 (7 bases). The CDR3 has 16 residues. The V and J ends lost 1 base and 3 bases respectively, with 16 bases between them. Germline V CDR1 and CDR2: MNHEY, SMNVEV (reference sequence).

This chain links TRBV7-3 with TRBJ1-1; D may be TRBD1 (6 bases). Germline V gene data show CDR1 as SGHTA and CDR2 as FQGTGA. V lost 5 bases and J lost 6, with 13 bases in between. This CDR3 is 13 amino acids long. DNA for the CDR3: TGTGCCAGCAGCGAATACAGGGACGCTGAAGCTTTCTTT. Translated, it gives CASSEYRDAEAFF.

This chain uses TRBV5-4 with TRBJ2-7, with 8 nucleotides matching TRBD2. Per germline, CDR1 SGHNT and CDR2 YYREEE (reference sequence). The CDR3 covers 17 residues. V shed 1 base, J shed 1 base, and the junction held 10 bases outside the gene matches. The CDR3: CASSLKRGRKLSYEQYF. CDR3 nucleotides: TGTGCCAGCAGCTTGAAGCGGGGGCGCAAATTGTCCTACGAGCAGTACTTC.

The chain links TRBV30 to TRBJ1-2, with 11 positions matching TRBD1. The V gene's germline CDR1 is GTSNPN and CDR2 SVGIG (reference sequence). The trim removed 1 base at V and 7 bases at J, leaving 8 bases unmatched. This CDR3 contains 15 residues. CDR3 sequence reads: CAWSGTGGAGSGYTF. The CDR3 DNA reads TGTGCCTGGAGTGGGACAGGGGGCGCGGGCAGTGGCTACACCTTC. The complete variable domain, with remaining parts taken from reference TRBV30 and TRBJ1-2, reads SQTIHQWPATLVQPVGSPLSLECTVEGTSNPNLYWYRQAAGRGLQLLFYSVGIGQISSEVPQNLSASRPQDRQFILSSKKLLLSDSGFYLCAWSGTGGAGSGYTFGSGTRLTVV.

The rearrangement uses TRBV27 and TRBJ1-2, with a possible D match to TRBD1 (5 bases). The germline V and J ends were trimmed by 4 bases and 5 bases, with 17 bases remaining between them. Germline CDR1 and CDR2: MNHEY and SMNVEV (reference sequence). The CDR3 has 15 residues. CDR3 nucleotides: TGTGCCAGCAGTTCTCCCTTGGCAGGGCGGTATGGCTACACCTTC. Its protein product is CASSSPLAGRYGYTF.

The chain uses TRBV21-1 and TRBJ2-7; the table's D call of TRBD1 was not tested on the DNA. TRBV21-1 is shown as a pseudogene. The CDR3 extends over 11 amino acids. CDR3 bases: TGTGCCAGCAGCAACAGCTACGAGCAGTACTTC. Encoded protein: CASSNSYEQYF.

CDR3 coding DNA: TGTGCCAGCATAGGACTGGGAAACACTGAAGCTTTCTTT. It is translated as CASIGLGNTEAFF. V usage is TRBV6-5 and J usage is TRBJ1-1, with unresolved D. This CDR3 is 13 amino acids long. Germline CDR1 reads MNHEY; CDR2 reads SVGAGI. The V and J ends lost 7 bases and 2 bases respectively, with 11 bases between them.

The chain joins TRBV2 to TRBJ1-3; 7 nucleotides line up with TRBD1. V was clipped by 2 bases and J by 4 bases; unmatched bases: 5. CDR1 is SNHLY, CDR2 FYNNEI, per germline. This CDR3 has 15 amino acids. This CDR3 reads CASSEIRGHGNTIYF. CDR3 DNA: TGTGCCAGCAGTGAAATTAGGGGGCACGGAAACACCATATATTTT. Looking up the rest from reference TRBV2 and TRBJ1-3 gives the full variable domain: EPEVTQTPSHQVTQMGQEVILRCVPISNHLYFYWYRQILGQKVEFLVSFYNNEISEKSEIFDDQFSVERPDGSNFTLKIRSTKLEDSAMYFCASSEIRGHGNTIYFGEGSWLTVV.

The chain combines TRBV5-4 with TRBJ1-2, with D possibly TRBD1 on 6 matching bases. Trimming cost V 2 bases and J 3 bases, with 17 bases left between them. Germline V lookup: CDR1 SGHNT, CDR2 YYREEE (reference sequence). The CDR3 loop spans 16 amino acids. The CDR3 here is CASSFQTRGADYGYTF. In DNA, the CDR3 is TGTGCCAGCAGCTTTCAGACTCGGGGGGCAGACTATGGCTACACCTTC.

The J gene is TRBJ2-4, the V gene TRBV20-1; D perhaps matches TRBD1 (6 bases). CDR1 is DFQATT and CDR2 is SNEGSKA in the germline V gene (reference sequence). This CDR3 is 15 amino acids long. V lost 3 bases and J 3 bases, leaving 15 bases between the germline ends. The CDR3 DNA reads TGCAGTGCTAGTGGGGAAGAGGGGGTCAAAAACATTCAGTACTTC. Translated: CSASGEEGVKNIQYF.